Sequencing of this TCR beta chain was carried out in a study of T cell repertoires in ileal Crohn's disease (dated by TCRdb to 2018 to 2020). At the level of the whole study: At the time of surgery, roughly 40% of patients were active smokers, and the median duration of disease was 6.5 to 8.5 years. Every patient underwent surgery because of a complication, which was stricturing disease in approximately 61% and penetrating disease in roughly 39%. About half of the patients received postoperative therapy: roughly 10 received thiopurines and 15 to 20 received anti-TNF agents. The TCR repertoire was analysed in around 50 patients with Crohn's disease drawn from a prospective multicentre cohort. The study ran alongside a multicentre cohort designed to identify predictors of early endoscopic recurrence after ileocolonic resection. A Rutgeerts score higher than i0 was the definition used for endoscopic postoperative recurrence. The study sequenced 150 to 200 mucosal samples from 57 patients, taken at several locations on the surgical specimen and at postoperative endoscopy. The paper's findings and limits, for the study overall: A significantly higher proportion of clonal expansions was observed in active smokers at surgery than in non-smokers (approximately 26% vs 17%, p=0.02). Higher percentages of high-frequency clones at the time of surgery were linked to endoscopic recurrence, and every patient with clonality above 26.8% (18/57) had recurrence. More high-frequency clones were carried by sorted CD8 T cells than by CD4 T cells, suggesting that mucosal expansions were mainly CD8. Only a subgroup of patients, of unstated size, had their mucosal CD4 and CD8 T cells sorted and sequenced.

Eligible patients were adults with ileal or ileocolonic Crohn's disease who had an indication for ileocolonic resection. Whole ileal mucosal biopsies were kept frozen at -80 degrees C prior to DNA extraction. Genomic DNA was isolated from frozen whole biopsies using a TRizol-based method, and the DNA was quantified with a NanoDrop 2000 spectrophotometer. Around 500 nanograms of biopsy DNA per sample were submitted for commercial TCRB immunosequencing. Adaptive Biotechnology amplified the CDR3 regions from genomic DNA with a two-step multiplex PCR designed to control amplification bias. In the first PCR, primers covered every V and J gene segment, and in the second PCR, barcodes and Illumina adapters were added. CDR3 libraries were sequenced on an Illumina instrument. The original methods were these. The analysis used both the pipelines supplied by the vendor and custom analysis of the raw data in R/Bioconductor with R version 3.3.0. Clonality, which ranges from 0 to 1, was calculated as the inverse of the normalised Shannon entropy across all productive clones. The repertoire share taken up by the top 100 clones defined high-frequency clones, and only clones that passed a 95% confidence test were kept. Overlap between samples was measured with the Morisita-Horn index, while repertoire diversity was measured with the Simpson index. Here the immuneACCESS table is served through TCRdb, limited to in-frame sequences with V and J called. Missing clones are a known gap in these copies; in checked studies unresolved V genes cover under half, and the rest lacks a known reason. The V and J calls and the clone size are those of that table, but D and trimming were determined from the DNA. The sample profile shows about 5,600 clones; roughly 84% of them were found once. The leading ten clones occupy 9.7% of the sample.

V is pruned by 7 bases and J by 2 bases, leaving 10 bases of the junction without a gene match. CDR3 length: 15 amino acids, cysteine to phenylalanine. Only CDR3 DNA remains: 45 bases, in frame from the first base. According to the germline V gene (reference sequence), CDR1 reads LNHDA and CDR2 reads SQIVND. As concerns this clone: Its target antigen remains unknown. No per-base quality is available; no much larger clone lies one base away.

The specimen was ileal tissue. The sequence joins TRBV19 to TRBJ1-2, with 7 bases in between that match TRBD1. This receptor was taken from an adult with Crohn's disease. This receptor carries the CDR3 CASKAGGQLNYGYTF. The DNA reads TGTGCCAGTAAGGCTGGGGGACAGTTAAACTATGGCTACACCTTC.